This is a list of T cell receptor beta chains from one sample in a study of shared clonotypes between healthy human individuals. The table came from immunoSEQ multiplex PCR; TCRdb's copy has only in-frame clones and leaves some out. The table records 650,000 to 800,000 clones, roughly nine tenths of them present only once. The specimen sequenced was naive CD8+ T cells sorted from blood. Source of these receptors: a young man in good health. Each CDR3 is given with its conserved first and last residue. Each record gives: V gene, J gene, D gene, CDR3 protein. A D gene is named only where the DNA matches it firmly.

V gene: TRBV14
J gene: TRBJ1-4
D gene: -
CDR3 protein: CASSHRSGTFSTNEKLFF

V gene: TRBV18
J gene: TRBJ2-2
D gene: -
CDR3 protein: CASSPLPNTGELFF

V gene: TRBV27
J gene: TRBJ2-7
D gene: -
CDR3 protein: CASGEAKNEQYF

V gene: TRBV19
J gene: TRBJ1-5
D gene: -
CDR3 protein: CASSMTNQPQHF

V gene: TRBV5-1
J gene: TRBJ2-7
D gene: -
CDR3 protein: CASSLEDSLDEQYF

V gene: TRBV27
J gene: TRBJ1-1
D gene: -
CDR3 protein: CASSFGTMNTEAFF

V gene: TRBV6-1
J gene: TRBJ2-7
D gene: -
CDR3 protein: CASRLFGGTSYEQYF

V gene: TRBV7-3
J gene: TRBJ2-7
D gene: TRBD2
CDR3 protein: CASSEGPASGSYEQYF

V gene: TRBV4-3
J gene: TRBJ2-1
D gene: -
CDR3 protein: CASSQDLRESSYNEQFF

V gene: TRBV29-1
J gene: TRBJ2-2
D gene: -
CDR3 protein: CSVESGTSNTGELFF

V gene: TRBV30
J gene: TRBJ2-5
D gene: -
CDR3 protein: CAWSVLGGKETQYF

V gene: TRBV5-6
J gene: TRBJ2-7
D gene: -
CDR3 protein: CASSLGLSDEQYF

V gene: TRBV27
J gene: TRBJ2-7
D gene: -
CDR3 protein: CASSLRFSYEQYF

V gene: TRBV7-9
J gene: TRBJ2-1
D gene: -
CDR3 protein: CASSTPDNEQFF

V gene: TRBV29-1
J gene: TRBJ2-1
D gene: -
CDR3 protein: CGVDGGANPTYNEQFF